What follows is one TCR beta chain and its context. Its antigen remains unidentified. A much more abundant neighbour one base away suggests this may be a read error. The second PCR ran about 6 to 11 cycles with a sample-barcoded 5' primer and J-beta primers. TCRdb reprocessed the 5' RACE reads via MiXCR and lists one record per CDR3 protein. The table has about 780,000 distinct CDR3 sequences, 35% to 60% seen once. The amount of total RNA extracted per sample was at least 5 micrograms. The CDR3 length is 15 residues. CDR1 is SGHTA, CDR2 FQGNSA, per germline. This entry is derived from a study of blood T cells in healthy people across ages. Study-wide results and limits: Leaving the PBMCs unsorted stopped any conclusive comparison of naive versus antigen-experienced cells.

The material sequenced was blood. The V gene is TRBV7-2, the J gene TRBJ2-7; 8 bases match TRBD2. The TCR sequence derives from a man older than 75 in good health. CDR3 DNA: TGTGCCTGCAGCTTCAAAGGGACTAGTAGCCACGAGCAGTACTTC. Translating gives CACSFKGTSSHEQYF. Full variable domain (remainder filled in from reference TRBV7-2 and TRBJ2-7): GAGVSQSPSNKVTEKGKDVELRCDPISGHTALYWYRQSLGQGLEFLIYFQGNSAPDKSGLPSDRFSAERTGGSVSTLTIQRTQQEDSAVYLCACSFKGTSSHEQYFGPGTRLTVT.